A single sample gave rise to the 10 T cell receptor beta chains below, sequenced in a study of PD-1 blockade in classical Hodgkin lymphoma. Time point noted: newly diagnosed, previously untreated cHL patient sample. PBMCs were thawed, and CD8+ T cells were then isolated from them by magnetic negative selection. The repertoire was sequenced with immunoSEQ multiplex PCR; TCRdb's copy has only in-frame clones and lacks some. This sample has 21,000 or so clones, with more than 75% found just once. The sequencing input was CD8+ T cells from blood. These receptors were obtained from a human donor with classical Hodgkin lymphoma.

V usage is TRBV6-5 and J usage is TRBJ1-1; D uncertain. The V gene's germline CDR1 is MNHEY and CDR2 SVGAGI. V dropped 7 bases and J dropped 4 bases, with 13 bases sitting between them. The CDR3 spans 13 residues. CDR3 bases: TGTGCCAGCAACCAAAGGCTGGGCACTGAAGCTTTCTTT. Its translation is CASNQRLGTEAFF.

This sequence joins TRBV5-4 and TRBJ1-1, with no clear D. Germline V gives CDR1 SGHNT, CDR2 YYREEE (reference sequence). The CDR3 length is 15 residues. Trimming took off 0 bases at V and 0 bases at J, with 9 bases between the two ends. In nucleotides, the CDR3 is TGTGCCAGCAGCTTGGATGGGAGGATGAACACTGAAGCTTTCTTT. Amino acid sequence: CASSLDGRMNTEAFF.

This chain links TRBV7-9 with TRBJ1-6, with D perhaps matching TRBD1 (5 bases). The germline V and J ends were trimmed by 1 base and 9 bases, with 13 bases remaining between them. This CDR3 region has 15 residues. Germline CDR1 SEHNR, CDR2 FQNEAQ (reference sequence). CDR3 coding DNA: TGTGCCAGCAGCTTAGATGGGGCCGCGTCTTCACCCCTCCACTTT. Amino acids: CASSLDGAASSPLHF.

A single count supports this clone. The chain employs TRBV9 and TRBJ2-7; D might be TRBD1 (6 bases). V dropped 3 bases and J dropped 3 bases, with 10 bases sitting between them. Germline lookup yields CDR1 SGDLS and CDR2 YYNGEE. This CDR3 has 13 residues. The CDR3 here is CASSGDTSYEQYF. The CDR3 bases are TGTGCCAGCAGCGGGGACACCAGCTACGAGCAGTACTTC.

Remarks on this clone: A junction end diverges from the germline sequence, so it may reflect a read error. V and J are TRBV27 and TRBJ2-2, with unresolved D. This CDR3 region has 11 residues. From germline, CDR1 is MNHEY and CDR2 SMNVEV (reference sequence). The CDR3 loop is CASRYPYQRIF. CDR3 sequence (DNA): TGTGCCAGCAGGTACCCCTACCAAAGGATTTTT.

This clone appeared a single time. The rearrangement uses TRBV4-3 and TRBJ2-7, with D unclear. Germline CDR1 LGHNA, CDR2 YSLEER. The V gene lost 1 base and the J gene lost 0 bases, with 13 bases spanning the gap. The CDR3 contains 16 residues. The CDR3, as DNA: TGCGCCAGCAGCCAAGGGACCCGTGGGTCCTCCTACGAGCAGTACTTC. Its translation: CASSQGTRGSSYEQYF.

The chain recombines TRBV6-5 with TRBJ2-7; D unclear. Per germline, CDR1 MNHEY and CDR2 SVGAGI. The V gene lost 0 bases and the J gene lost 6 bases, with 12 bases spanning the gap. The CDR3 totals 14 residues. CDR3 residues: CASSYSWEGGEQYF. The CDR3, as DNA: TGTGCCAGCAGTTACTCTTGGGAAGGTGGCGAGCAGTACTTC.

The chain has TRBV19 and TRBJ1-5, with D tentatively TRBD1 (5 bases). The CDR3 sequence is 14 residues long. Germline V gene data show CDR1 as LNHDA and CDR2 as SQIVND (reference sequence). The V end lost 2 bases, the J end lost 6 bases, and 11 bases lay between the germline ends. CDR3 protein: CASSIRGSGQPQHF. The CDR3 DNA sequence: TGTGCCAGTAGTATACGGGGGTCCGGTCAGCCCCAGCATTTT.

The V and J genes are TRBV15 and TRBJ1-6; D call uncertain. Germline V gene sequence: CDR1 LNHNV, CDR2 YYDKDF (reference sequence). V lost 8 bases, J lost 7 bases, and 3 bases lay in between. The CDR3 runs to 10 residues. The CDR3 is CATPNSPLHF. The CDR3 DNA follows: TGTGCCACCCCCAATTCACCCCTCCACTTT.

The rearrangement links TRBV6-1 to TRBJ2-3; 7 nucleotides align to TRBD2. CDR3 length equals 15 residues. With V trimmed by 3 bases and J by 1 base, 4 bases remained unmatched. Germline V lookup: CDR1 MNHNS, CDR2 SASEGT. CDR3 residues: CASSDLSGGTDTQYF. CDR3 coding DNA: TGTGCCAGCAGTGACTTGAGCGGGGGCACAGATACGCAGTATTTT.